The 10 T cell receptor beta chains reported below all come from one sample, sequenced in a study of T cell changes during pregnancy in multiple sclerosis. Data came from immunoSEQ multiplex PCR; TCRdb stores just in-frame clones and leaves some out. The sample holds approximately 83,000 clones, 90% to 95% seen once. Sequencing used peripheral blood, obtained in the third trimester of pregnancy. All receptors come from a female donor with multiple sclerosis, enrolled in a pregnancy study.

The gene calls are TRBV6-5 and TRBJ2-1, with 7 bases that match TRBD1. Germline V lookup: CDR1 MNHEY, CDR2 SVGAGI. J lost 4 bases, V lost 0 bases, and 6 bases had no gene match. This CDR3 comprises 16 residues. CDR3 nucleotide sequence: TGTGCCAGCAGTTACTCCTCACGACAGGGATACAATGAGCAGTTCTTC. This codes for CASSYSSRQGYNEQFF.

The rearrangement joins TRBV19 to TRBJ2-3, with 10 bases matching TRBD1. The V gene end was trimmed by 5 bases and the J gene end by 1 base; junction bases not matched to a gene: 3. The CDR3 is 15 amino acids. Germline lookup yields CDR1 LNHDA and CDR2 SQIVND (reference sequence). The DNA for the CDR3 is TGTGCCAGTAGTTTGACAGGGGGCGGCACAGATACGCAGTATTTT. This encodes CASSLTGGGTDTQYF.

The chain links TRBV6-6 to TRBJ1-5; TRBD1 might be the D (5 bases). Germline loops: CDR1 MNHNY, CDR2 SVGAGI (reference sequence). Between the trimmed V and J ends, which lost 8 bases and 0 bases, there was a span of 14 bases. The CDR3 consists of 15 residues. CDR3 region: CASRGGVYSNQPQHF. The CDR3 nucleotides read TGTGCCAGCCGGGGAGGGGTTTATAGCAATCAGCCCCAGCATTTT.

The V call is TRBV25-1, the J call TRBJ2-7, with 10 bases aligning to TRBD1. The CDR3 runs 13 residues. The germline gives CDR1 MGHDK, CDR2 SYGVNS. The V gene end was trimmed by 4 bases and the J gene end by 4 bases; junction bases not matched to a gene: 1. The CDR3: CASSADRGYEQYF. CDR3 coding DNA: TGTGCCAGCAGTGCGGACAGGGGGTACGAGCAGTACTTC.

V usage is TRBV5-4 and J usage is TRBJ2-3; 12 bases map to TRBD2. This CDR3 contains 15 residues. Germline CDR1 reads SGHNT; CDR2 reads YYREEE (reference sequence). V trimming: 1 base; J trimming: 11 bases; junction bases outside the gene matches: 8. CDR3 in amino acids: CASSLRTSGTERQYF. For the CDR3, the DNA is TGTGCCAGCAGCTTGCGGACTAGCGGGACCGAGAGGCAGTATTTT. The variable domain in full, with the rest retrieved from reference TRBV5-4 and TRBJ2-3, is ETGVTQSPTHLIKTRGQQVTLRCSSQSGHNTVSWYQQALGQGPQFIFQYYREEENGRGNFPPRFSGLQFPNYSSELNVNALELDDSALYLCASSLRTSGTERQYFGPGTRLTVL.

J is TRBJ2-2 and V is TRBV29-1; D ambiguous. CDR3 length: 13 residues. Germline loops: CDR1 SQVTM, CDR2 ANQGSEA. The V and J ends lost 5 bases and 6 bases respectively, with 13 bases between them. The CDR3 protein is CSVSTRVSGELFF. The CDR3 DNA sequence: TGCAGCGTTTCGACCCGGGTCTCCGGGGAGCTGTTTTTT.

This chain joins TRBV28 and TRBJ1-2; possible D gene TRBD1, 6 bases. CDR3 size: 14 residues. Trimming shortened V by 2 bases and J by 3 bases, and 10 bases separated the two germline ends. CDR1 is MDHEN and CDR2 is SYDVKM in the germline V gene. CDR3 in DNA: TGTGCCAGCAGTTTACCAGGGGTCGACTATGGCTACACCTTC. Translating it yields CASSLPGVDYGYTF.

The chain combines TRBV18 with TRBJ1-1, with a possible D match to TRBD1 (6 bases). The germline V and J ends were trimmed by 3 bases and 0 bases, with 17 bases remaining between them. Germline V gives CDR1 KGHSH, CDR2 LQKENI. CDR3 length: 17 amino acids. CDR3 loop: CASSPYGTPGMNTEAFF. The CDR3 bases are TGTGCCAGCTCACCCTACGGGACACCGGGTATGAACACTGAAGCTTTCTTT.

The rearrangement uses TRBV7-8 and TRBJ2-5; TRBD2 is a possible D gene (5 bases). This CDR3 spans 13 amino acids. The V and J ends lost 0 bases and 4 bases respectively, with 6 bases between them. CDR1 and CDR2 (germline): SGHVS, FQNEAQ. The CDR3 loop reads CASSLAGRETQYF. The CDR3 DNA reads TGTGCCAGCAGCTTAGCGGGGAGAGAGACCCAGTACTTC.

As concerns this clone: The identical CDR3 is also encoded by other nucleotide sequences in the sample. The chain joins TRBV19 to TRBJ2-7; maybe TRBD1 (5 bases). Per germline, CDR1 LNHDA and CDR2 SQIVND (reference sequence). The CDR3 sequence is 12 residues long. V was cut by 5 bases and J by 1 base, with 6 bases left in between. This chain's CDR3 is CASSSGSYEQYF. As DNA, the CDR3 is TGTGCCAGTAGTTCAGGGTCCTACGAGCAGTACTTC. The whole variable domain, remainder taken from reference TRBV19 and TRBJ2-7, is DGGITQSPKYLFRKEGQNVTLSCEQNLNHDAMYWYRQDPGQGLRLIYYSQIVNDFQKGDIAEGYSVSREKKESFPLTVTSAQKNPTAFYLCASSSGSYEQYFGPGTRLTVT.